These 26 T cell receptor beta chains originate from one sample sequenced in a study of cytomegalovirus exposure and HLA in healthy donors. Data came from immunoSEQ multiplex PCR; TCRdb stores just in-frame clones and leaves some out. The sample contains 100,000 to 120,000 clones, more than 85% of which appear only once. Sequencing used PBMCs. These receptors all stem from a woman aged 18-29 years in good health and CMV-seropositive.

The chain employs TRBV6-6 and TRBJ2-2, with D perhaps TRBD1 (5 bases). Germline lookup yields CDR1 MNHNY and CDR2 SVGAGI (reference sequence). This CDR3 comprises 14 residues. The ends were cut back, 7 bases at V and 1 base at J, with 10 bases in the middle. CDR3 bases: TGTGCCAGCACCAGGCAGGGGAACACCGGGGAGCTGTTTTTT. It specifies CASTRQGNTGELFF.

V usage is TRBV28 and J usage is TRBJ1-2; D is undetermined. The CDR3 totals 11 residues. V was cut by 5 bases and J by 8 bases, with 9 bases left in between. CDR1 and CDR2 from the germline V gene are MDHEN and SYDVKM. The CDR3, as DNA: TGTGCCAGCAGTACGAGGGAGGGCTACACCTTC. Translation gives CASSTREGYTF.

The chain recombines TRBV7-3 with TRBJ2-1, with no clear D. The CDR3 loop spans 12 amino acids. The germline CDR1 and CDR2 sequences are SGHTA and FQGTGA. V lost 9 bases and J lost 8, with 14 bases in between. DNA for the CDR3: TGTGCCAGATTGCCCCTTCGGGATGAGCAGTTCTTC. Translated, it gives CARLPLRDEQFF.

The V gene is TRBV9, the J gene TRBJ1-2; D call uncertain. The germline V gene encodes CDR1 SGDLS and CDR2 YYNGEE. The length of the CDR3 is 12 residues. V shed 0 bases and J shed 10 bases, with 10 bases lying between them. Here the CDR3 DNA reads TGTGCCAGCAGCGTAGATGGCAGACACTACACCTTC. It is translated as CASSVDGRHYTF.

The chain is built from TRBV4-1 and TRBJ1-1; D call uncertain. Germline-derived CDR1 and CDR2 are MGHRA and YSYEKL. This CDR3 has 16 amino acids. V gave up 4 bases and J gave up 1 base, with 16 bases separating them. CDR3 sequence (DNA): TGCGCCAGCAGCCCACAGATGACCGACGGGAACACTGAAGCTTTCTTT. Translation: CASSPQMTDGNTEAFF.

CDR3 loop: CASSQSHRGSYTF. CDR3 DNA: TGTGCCAGCAGTCAGAGCCACAGGGGGAGCTACACCTTC. The V and J genes are TRBV27 and TRBJ1-2; 8 nucleotides match TRBD1. Germline lookup yields CDR1 MNHEY and CDR2 SMNVEV (reference sequence). V shed 5 bases, J shed 9 bases, and the junction held 8 bases outside the gene matches. The CDR3 is 13 residues long.

This chain links TRBV19 with TRBJ1-1; tentative D call: TRBD1 (6 bases). This CDR3 contains 13 residues. V was pared by 5 bases and J by 4 bases, with 11 bases between. Germline V CDR1 and CDR2: LNHDA, SQIVND (reference sequence). The CDR3 bases are TGTGCCAGTAGTGTTGACAGGACCACTGAAGCTTTCTTT. It yields the protein CASSVDRTTEAFF.

This rearrangement joins TRBV7-2 to TRBJ2-2; 10 bases are a match to TRBD1. The V gene's germline CDR1 is SGHTA and CDR2 FQGNSA. V lost 6 bases to trimming and J lost 5 bases; unmatched junction nucleotides: 6. This CDR3 has 15 residues. The CDR3 DNA sequence: TGTGCCAGCAGTCGGGACAGGGGAGGAACCGGGGAGCTGTTTTTT. Translating it yields CASSRDRGGTGELFF.

J is TRBJ2-7 and V is TRBV28; 13 bases fit TRBD2. Germline loops: CDR1 MDHEN, CDR2 SYDVKM. J was trimmed by 10 bases and V by 5 bases; bases with no gene match: 11. This CDR3 has 15 residues. The CDR3 DNA follows: TGTGCCAGCAGTCTCCCGTCGGGACTAGCGGGAAATCAGTACTTC. This gives the protein CASSLPSGLAGNQYF.

This sequence joins TRBV5-6 and TRBJ2-5; weak D call: TRBD2 (7 bases). The J call could be wrong; TRBJ2-7 is a better fit for the DNA end. This CDR3 region has 15 residues. Germline V gene data show CDR1 as SGHDT and CDR2 as YYEEEE. CDR3 residues: CASSLGGRLYYEQYF. DNA for the CDR3: TGTGCCAGCAGCCTGGGGGGGCGTCTTTACTACGAGCAGTACTTC.

This rearrangement joins TRBV15 to TRBJ2-1, with TRBD2 as a possible D gene (6 bases). Germline CDR1 reads LNHNV; CDR2 reads YYDKDF (reference sequence). This CDR3 is 17 amino acids long. Trimming shortened V by 1 base and J by 0 bases, and 13 bases separated the two germline ends. The CDR3 region is CATSRAGGSGSYNEQFF. As DNA, the CDR3 is TGTGCCACCAGCAGAGCCGGAGGGAGTGGCTCCTACAATGAGCAGTTCTTC.

This chain joins TRBV7-3 and TRBJ2-1, with TRBD2 identical over 13 bases. The V gene's germline CDR1 is SGHTA and CDR2 FQGTGA. Germline trimming cut 5 bases from V and 8 bases from J; bases unmatched to any gene: 6. CDR3 size: 15 residues. The CDR3 spells CASSPLAGGPYEQFF. DNA for the CDR3: TGTGCCAGCAGCCCACTAGCGGGAGGGCCCTATGAGCAGTTCTTC.

V gene TRBV6-6 combines with J gene TRBJ1-2; D uncertain. Trimming pared 7 bases from V and 2 bases from J, leaving 14 bases between. The CDR3 is 14 amino acids. Looked up from germline, CDR1 is MNHNY and CDR2 is SVGAGI (reference sequence). CDR3 nucleotide sequence: TGTGCCAGCATCCAACGCGAGGGCAACTATGGCTACACCTTC. This sequence encodes CASIQREGNYGYTF.

The chain is built from TRBV7-3 and TRBJ1-1; maybe TRBD1 (5 bases). The V gene lost 0 bases and the J gene lost 7 bases, with 15 bases spanning the gap. From germline, CDR1 is SGHTA and CDR2 FQGTGA. This CDR3 spans 15 amino acids. The CDR3 region is CASSLTVQGRNEAFF. In DNA, the CDR3 is TGTGCCAGCAGCTTAACGGTTCAGGGTCGGAATGAAGCTTTCTTT.

V is TRBV6-1 and J is TRBJ1-1; the match to TRBD1 covers 7 bases. V was clipped by 3 bases and J by 4 bases; unmatched bases: 5. The CDR3 consists of 14 residues. Germline V CDR1 and CDR2: MNHNS, SASEGT. CDR3 sequence reads: CASSDRQGVTEAFF. CDR3 in DNA: TGTGCCAGCAGTGATCGGCAGGGGGTCACTGAAGCTTTCTTT.

The chain has TRBV4-1 and TRBJ1-5; 7 bases line up with TRBD1. With V trimmed by 1 base and J by 6 bases, 6 bases remained unmatched. The CDR3 runs to 15 residues. Per the germline V gene, CDR1 is MGHRA and CDR2 is YSYEKL. CDR3 bases: TGCGCCAGCAGCCAAGTGGAGGGGGCCGCTCAGCCCCAGCATTTT. Its translation is CASSQVEGAAQPQHF.

This clone has just a few counts. V gene TRBV6-4 combines with J gene TRBJ1-5; D is unclear. The germline V gene has CDR1 MRHNA and CDR2 SNTAGT. This CDR3 is 14 amino acids long. Trimming took off 5 bases at V and 1 base at J, with 9 bases between the two ends. The CDR3 DNA sequence: TGTGCCAGCAGTTTAATCGGGAGCAATCAGCCCCAGCATTTT. This gives the protein CASSLIGSNQPQHF.

The V gene is TRBV5-1, the J gene TRBJ2-7; tentatively, D is TRBD1 (6 bases). Per germline, CDR1 SGHRS and CDR2 YFSETQ. This CDR3 is 13 amino acids long. Trimming took 4 bases from V and 2 from J, leaving 10 bases between them. CDR3 sequence (DNA): TGCGCCAGCAGCCCACGGACAGCCTACGAGCAGTACTTC. As protein: CASSPRTAYEQYF.

This clone has just one count. This chain joins TRBV19 and TRBJ1-2; D ambiguous. V was clipped by 2 bases and J by 5 bases, with 12 bases between them. Germline V gene data show CDR1 as LNHDA and CDR2 as SQIVND (reference sequence). This CDR3 contains 14 residues. CDR3: CASSIQAEEYGYTF. CDR3 bases: TGTGCCAGTAGTATACAGGCGGAGGAGTATGGCTACACCTTC.

The J gene is TRBJ2-3, the V gene TRBV27, with D possibly matching TRBD2 (5 bases). Germline V lookup: CDR1 MNHEY, CDR2 SMNVEV (reference sequence). This CDR3 is built from 14 residues. V lost 3 bases to trimming and J lost 2 bases, with 9 bases between them. CDR3 bases: TGTGCCAGCAGTTTCGAGGGATCCACAGATACGCAGTATTTT. It codes for CASSFEGSTDTQYF.

This chain connects TRBV10-1 to TRBJ1-1; D uncertain. The CDR3 has 15 amino acids. Germline CDR1 reads WNHNN; CDR2 reads SYGVQD (reference sequence). V shed 0 bases and J shed 0 bases, with 8 bases lying between them. The CDR3 here is CASSESHMMNTEAFF. As DNA, the CDR3 is TGCGCCAGCAGTGAGTCACACATGATGAACACTGAAGCTTTCTTT.

The chain combines TRBV11-3 with TRBJ2-7; D possibly corresponds to TRBD2 (5 bases). CDR1 SGHNT and CDR2 YENEEA come from the germline V gene. With 5 bases removed from V and 0 bases from J, the gap between germline ends came to 14 bases. The CDR3 consists of 15 residues. For the CDR3, the DNA is TGTGCCAGCAGCCCGATCGGGGATTCCTCCTACGAGCAGTACTTC. It specifies CASSPIGDSSYEQYF. The whole variable domain, remainder taken from reference TRBV11-3 and TRBJ2-7, is EAGVVQSPRYKIIEKKQPVAFWCNPISGHNTLYWYLQNLGQGPELLIRYENEEAVDDSQLPKDRFSAERLKGVDSTLKIQPAELGDSAVYLCASSPIGDSSYEQYFGPGTRLTVT.

This chain links TRBV5-1 with TRBJ2-2; the match to TRBD2 covers 7 bases. The CDR3 spans 15 residues. The ends lost 4 bases at V and 1 base at J; junction bases unmatched: 4. Looked up from germline, CDR1 is SGHRS and CDR2 is YFSETQ. CDR3 in amino acids: CASSPPGGNTGELFF. CDR3 coding DNA: TGCGCCAGCAGCCCCCCGGGGGGGAACACCGGGGAGCTGTTTTTT.

This clone occurred a few times. J is TRBJ2-5 and V is TRBV25-1, with TRBD2 as a possible D gene (6 bases). Trimming took off 4 bases at V and 2 bases at J, with 11 bases between the two ends. This CDR3 has 14 residues. Germline CDR1 and CDR2: MGHDK and SYGVNS. CDR3 sequence (DNA): TGTGCCAGCAGTGTGACGGGGAGGCAAGAGACCCAGTACTTC. Translating gives CASSVTGRQETQYF.

The V and J genes are TRBV28 and TRBJ1-1, with 8 bases that match TRBD1. The CDR3 runs to 13 residues. Germline CDR1 and CDR2: MDHEN and SYDVKM. V was pared by 2 bases and J by 9 bases, with 5 bases of the junction left unmatched. This chain's CDR3 is CASSLGTGFQAFF. CDR3 DNA sequence: TGTGCCAGCAGTTTAGGGACAGGCTTTCAAGCTTTCTTT.

This rearrangement joins TRBV10-3 to TRBJ1-2; tentatively, D is TRBD1 (6 bases). V lost 4 bases, J lost 3 bases, and 9 bases lay in between. The CDR3 covers 13 residues. Germline V gene data show CDR1 as ENHRY and CDR2 as SYGVKD. DNA for the CDR3: TGTGCCATCAGTGGACGACAGGACTATGGCTACACCTTC. Residues: CAISGRQDYGYTF.